Each of the 29 T cell receptor beta chains below was sequenced from the same sample in a study of glioma-infiltrating T cells. The iRepertoire nested amplicon-rescue multiplex PCR amplified TCR alpha and beta CDR3s from RNA. TCRdb re-called the multiplex PCR reads with MiXCR, one entry per CDR3 protein. Among under 150,000 distinct CDR3 sequences, about 22% were seen once, and the ten largest hold approximately 26%. The source material was glioma tissue, nonneoplastic brain tissue, or PBMCs (not recorded which). The receptors derive from a human donor with low-grade glioma or glioblastoma, undergoing nonglioma brain surgery, or in good health (not recorded which).

This clonotype came up many times. The chain uses TRBV6-1 and TRBJ2-3, with D possibly TRBD2 on 5 matching bases. Trimming pared 7 bases from V and 0 bases from J, leaving 8 bases between. The length of the CDR3 is 13 residues. Germline loops: CDR1 MNHNS, CDR2 SASEGT. The CDR3 region has the DNA TGTGCCAGCACCCCGGGGAGCACAGATACGCAGTATTTT. Translation: CASTPGSTDTQYF.

Details on this clonotype: A much larger clone sits a single nucleotide away, making a read error possible. The missing conserved phenylalanine or tryptophan at the end of this CDR3 makes a read error likely. The chain carries TRBV6-6 and TRBJ1-1; TRBD1 agrees at 11 bases. Germline V gives CDR1 MNHNY, CDR2 SVGAGI (reference sequence). Trimming removed 5 bases from V and 3 bases from J; junction bases left unmatched: 5. The CDR3 length is 15 residues. Here the CDR3 DNA reads TGTGCCAGCAGTGGGACAGGGGGGAGATACACTGAAGCTTTCCTT. Amino acid sequence: CASSGTGGRYTEAFL.

This clonotype has only a few counts. The V and J genes are TRBV5-8 and TRBJ1-1, with no clear D. CDR3 size: 13 residues. Deletions cut 0 bases from V and 6 bases from J, with 9 bases between. The germline gives CDR1 SGHTS, CDR2 YDEGEE. In DNA, the CDR3 is TGTGCCAGCAGCTTGGGTCGCGGAGCTGAAGCTTTCTTT. Its translation is CASSLGRGAEAFF.

This clonotype was seen a handful of times. The chain recombines TRBV7-3 with TRBJ1-2, with TRBD1 as a possible D gene (6 bases). CDR1 is SGHTA and CDR2 is FQGTGA in the germline V gene. Trimming cost V 5 bases and J 6 bases, with 19 bases left between them. This CDR3 region has 15 residues. In DNA form, the CDR3 reads TGTGCCAGCAGCAAGGGGGGTAGGCAGCTCGATGGCTACACCTTC. As protein: CASSKGGRQLDGYTF.

The gene calls are TRBV19 and TRBJ2-1; 7 nucleotides match TRBD2. The germline CDR1 and CDR2 sequences are LNHDA and SQIVND (reference sequence). The V gene end was trimmed by 0 bases and the J gene end by 8 bases; junction bases not matched to a gene: 13. The CDR3 length is 17 residues. The CDR3 nucleotides read TGTGCCAGTAGTATAGATCCGGGGGGTCTGGGTCGTGATGAGCAGTTCTTC. Protein product: CASSIDPGGLGRDEQFF.

As DNA, the CDR3 is TGTGCCAGCAGTGACGCCACTGGACAGGACACATCCTACGAGCAGTACGTC. Translated, it gives CASSDATGQDTSYEQYV. The chain combines TRBV6-4 with TRBJ2-7, with TRBD1 matching over 7 bases. Germline V lookup: CDR1 MRHNA, CDR2 SNTAGT. V was clipped by 2 bases and J by 1 base; unmatched bases: 11. The CDR3 contains 17 residues.

The chain employs TRBV18 and TRBJ2-7; 10 nucleotides match TRBD1. The germline gives CDR1 KGHSH, CDR2 LQKENI. This CDR3 is 17 amino acids long. The ends lost 6 bases at V and 1 base at J; junction bases unmatched: 12. In nucleotides, the CDR3 is TGTGCCAGCTCGGCTAAAACCGCGGGACAGGGGTCCTACGAGCAGTACGTC. Translated, it gives CASSAKTAGQGSYEQYV.

The rearrangement links TRBV28 to TRBJ1-3; D might be TRBD1 (5 bases). CDR3 length: 13 amino acids. The V end was cut by 3 bases, the J end by 15 bases, with 18 bases between. In germline, CDR1 is MDHEN, CDR2 SYDVKM. CDR3 protein: CASSLFVQGKGYF. CDR3 coding DNA: TGTGCCAGCAGTTTGTTCGTGCAGGGTAAAGGATATTTT.

Turning to this clonotype: A read error is possible here, since a much larger clone lies one base away. This chain uses TRBV7-2 with TRBJ1-3; D is unresolved. CDR1 is SGHTA, CDR2 FQGNSA, per germline. Trimming removed 4 bases at V and 2 bases at J, with 9 bases between. The length of the CDR3 is 14 residues. CDR3 amino acids: CASSSKPPGNTIYF. In DNA form, the CDR3 reads TGTGCCAGCAGCTCTAAACCGCCTGGAAACACCATATATTTT. Filled out from reference TRBV7-2 and TRBJ1-3, the complete variable domain reads GAGVSQSPSNKVTEKGKDVELRCDPISGHTALYWYRQSLGQGLEFLIYFQGNSAPDKSGLPSDRFSAERTGGSVSTLTIQRTQQEDSAVYLCASSSKPPGNTIYFGEGSWLTVV.

This clonotype was counted between two and nine times. The chain employs TRBV28 and TRBJ1-5, with 8 bases lining up with TRBD1. Germline loops: CDR1 MDHEN, CDR2 SYDVKM. The CDR3 is made up of 13 amino acids. V lost 3 bases and J lost 7; bases outside the gene matches: 2. The CDR3 reads CASSFRTGQPQHF. CDR3 bases: TGTGCCAGCAGTTTCCGGACAGGGCAGCCCCAGCATTTT.

This clonotype turned up a few times. The junction and the germline gene differ at one end; a read error may be behind it. The CDR3 region is CATSDQTGGSYNEQSF. CDR3 coding DNA: TGTGCCACCAGTGATCAGACAGGGGGCTCCTACAATGAGCAGTCCTTC. The chain joins TRBV24-1 to TRBJ2-1, with 10 bases that match TRBD1. This CDR3 contains 16 residues. Germline CDR1 KGHDR, CDR2 SFDVKD.

Remarks on this clonotype: This clone may be a read error of a much larger clone one base away. The chain joins TRBV6-5 to TRBJ2-3; D perhaps matches TRBD1 (6 bases). The CDR3 loop spans 13 amino acids. The V gene's germline CDR1 is MNHEY and CDR2 SVGAGI. CDR3 DNA: TGTGCCGGCAGTTACAGGGTATTGGATACGCAGTATTTT. Protein product: CAGSYRVLDTQYF.

V is TRBV7-9 and J is TRBJ2-3; D is uncertain. CDR1 and CDR2 from the germline V gene are SEHNR and FQNEAQ (reference sequence). V shed 3 bases and J shed 4 bases, with 8 bases lying between them. The CDR3 totals 13 residues. The CDR3: CASSFGSADTQYF. In DNA, the CDR3 is TGTGCCAGCAGCTTCGGTTCGGCAGATACGCAGTATTTT.

To note about this clonotype: A much larger clonotype is one base distant, so this may be a read error. J is TRBJ1-4 and V is TRBV6-5, with D unresolved. CDR1 and CDR2 (germline): MNHEY, SVGAGI. There are 14 residues in the CDR3. The CDR3 is CASCYVGAGEKLFF. As DNA, the CDR3 is TGTGCCAGCTGTTACGTAGGTGCTGGGGAAAAACTGTTTTTT.

The sample holds a few counts of this clonotype. This rearrangement joins TRBV7-6 to TRBJ1-2; D might be TRBD1 (6 bases). Germline CDR1 reads SGHVS; CDR2 reads FNYEAQ. This CDR3 is built from 14 residues. V lost 5 bases and J 7 bases, leaving 17 bases between the germline ends. The CDR3 region is CASSRDIVTAGYTF. As DNA, the CDR3 is TGTGCCAGCAGCCGGGACATAGTGACCGCTGGCTACACCTTC.

This clonotype has a count of ten or more. The chain has TRBV6-1 and TRBJ1-6; perhaps TRBD1 as D (6 bases). V was cut by 7 bases and J by 10 bases, with 11 bases left in between. This CDR3 is built from 12 residues. Per germline, CDR1 MNHNS and CDR2 SASEGT. This CDR3 is CASTGGQSPLHF. CDR3 sequence (DNA): TGTGCCAGCACGGGGGGGCAATCACCCCTCCACTTT.

For the CDR3, the DNA is TGTGCCAGCAGTACTGGCAGGGTACTATTCAATGAGCAGTTCTTC. Translated, it gives CASSTGRVLFNEQFF. This chain links TRBV12-3 or TRBV12-4 with TRBJ2-1; tentatively, D is TRBD1 (5 bases). CDR3 length equals 15 residues. V lost 5 bases, J lost 6 bases, and 17 bases lay in between.

Regarding this clonotype: One end of the junction does not line up with germline, which may come from a read error. The chain recombines TRBV3-1 with TRBJ2-1, with D possibly TRBD2 on 7 matching bases. There are 16 residues in the CDR3. Per the germline V gene, CDR1 is LGHDT and CDR2 is YNNKEL (reference sequence). Written as DNA, the CDR3 is TGTGCCAGGAGCCAACTGTGGGGGGGGCCTGGTAATGAGCAGTTCTTC. Its translation is CARSQLWGGPGNEQFF.

The sample holds a few counts of this clonotype. V usage is TRBV12-3 or TRBV12-4 and J usage is TRBJ2-3; D is unresolved. The V end lost 5 bases, the J end lost 4 bases, and 10 bases lay between the germline ends. The CDR3 loop spans 13 amino acids. The CDR3 is CASSAFASDTQYF. The CDR3 DNA sequence: TGTGCCAGCAGTGCCTTTGCCTCAGATACGCAGTATTTT.

The chain is built from TRBV27 and TRBJ1-2; no clear D gene. Germline values: CDR1 MNHEY, CDR2 SMNVEV (reference sequence). Trimming removed 2 bases from V and 3 bases from J, with 16 bases in between. This CDR3 comprises 16 residues. The CDR3 sequence: CASSLGNSRYHYGYTF. The CDR3 DNA is TGTGCCAGCAGTTTAGGCAACTCCAGGTACCACTATGGCTACACCTTC.

This clonotype came up many times. The chain links TRBV7-6 to TRBJ1-2; TRBD1 matches 7 bases. Germline values: CDR1 SGHVS, CDR2 FNYEAQ. The CDR3 extends over 14 amino acids. The V segment lost 3 bases and the J segment 6 bases; nucleotides outside the gene matches: 7. CDR3 in DNA: TGTGCCAGCAGCTTCGACAGGGCTTTAGATGGCTACACCTTC. This sequence encodes CASSFDRALDGYTF.

There are many counts of this clonotype. The chain has TRBV29-1 and TRBJ1-5; D gene uncertain. CDR3 length: 13 amino acids. The V gene lost 6 bases and the J gene lost 0 bases, with 9 bases spanning the gap. Per the germline V gene, CDR1 is SQVTM and CDR2 is ANQGSEA. CDR3 in amino acids: CSVATNSNQPQHF. The CDR3 DNA reads TGCAGCGTAGCCACCAATAGCAATCAGCCCCAGCATTTT.

Only a few counts were recorded for this clonotype. The genes are TRBV28 and TRBJ2-2; D may be TRBD1 (6 bases). The germline gives CDR1 MDHEN, CDR2 SYDVKM. V lost 3 bases to trimming and J lost 9 bases, with 14 bases between them. The CDR3 loop spans 14 amino acids. Here the CDR3 DNA reads TGTGCCAGCAGTTTTGAGGCCAGGGGTCGGGAGCTGTTTTTT. This codes for CASSFEARGRELFF.

This clonotype was detected many times. The chain joins TRBV28 to TRBJ1-2; D remains unclear. The CDR3 is made up of 11 amino acids. V was shortened by 7 bases and J by 2 bases, with 5 bases between the two germline ends. In germline, CDR1 is MDHEN, CDR2 SYDVKM. This CDR3 is CASTANYGYTF. DNA of the CDR3: TGTGCCAGCACAGCAAACTATGGCTACACCTTC.

Comments on this clonotype: A much bigger clone sits one base away, suggesting this may be a read error. The chain couples TRBV4-2 to TRBJ1-6; the D is unclear. Germline CDR1 is LGHNA and CDR2 is YNFKEQ. CDR3 size: 14 residues. Trimming removed 0 bases from V and 3 bases from J, with 3 bases in between. Here the CDR3 DNA reads TGTGCCAGCAGCCAAGACGGCTATAATTCACCCCTCCACTTT. Amino acid sequence: CASSQDGYNSPLHF.

This clonotype was counted many times. The CDR3 DNA reads TGTGCCAGCAGCTTTCGGACAGGTTCCTACGAGCAGTACGTC. It codes for CASSFRTGSYEQYV. V gene TRBV7-2 combines with J gene TRBJ2-7; 7 nucleotides agree with TRBD1. V shed 3 bases and J 1 base; nucleotides not matched to a gene: 3. Germline CDR1 is SGHTA and CDR2 is FQGNSA. The CDR3 consists of 14 residues.

Comment on this clonotype: Possible read error: a much larger clone is one base away. The chain uses TRBV6-1 and TRBJ2-5; D ambiguous. Germline V gene data show CDR1 as MNHNS and CDR2 as SASEGT. This CDR3 spans 13 amino acids. CDR3: CARSRLKQETQYF. The CDR3 DNA follows: TGTGCCCGCAGTCGACTTAAACAAGAGACCCAGTACTTC.

This clonotype was seen only a few times. V gene TRBV5-1 combines with J gene TRBJ1-1; D remains ambiguous. Per germline, CDR1 SGHRS and CDR2 YFSETQ. Trimming left V 0 bases short and J 1 base short, with 7 bases between. This CDR3 contains 14 residues. The CDR3 is CASSLGPSNTEAFF. Here the CDR3 DNA reads TGCGCCAGCAGCTTGGGACCTTCGAACACTGAAGCTTTCTTT.

In its sample, this clonotype was seen many times. V and J are TRBV24-1 and TRBJ1-5; the D is unclear. V dropped 6 bases and J dropped 7 bases, with 9 bases sitting between them. Germline assignment: CDR1 KGHDR and CDR2 SFDVKD. There are 12 residues in the CDR3. The CDR3 nucleotides are TGTGCCACCAGTTCCCATGGACAGCCCCAGCATTTT. Translated, it gives CATSSHGQPQHF.